A single sample is the source of the 16 T cell receptor beta chains below, sequenced in a study of spatial heterogeneity in lung cancer (dated by TCRdb to the late 2010s). Receptor amplification or capture employed 5' RACE. Sequencing used a NextSeq 500. Starting from the raw public reads, TCRdb applied fastp trimming at Q25, assembled clones with MiXCR and retained in-frame beta chains. Rows are combined by CDR3 protein, so each entry shows the most common genes and DNA. This sample comprises approximately 40,000 distinct CDR3 sequences, approximately 15% of them detected only once. 50% to 60% of the sample rests with the top ten. The sample's time point label is to be understood as: sample taken at primary tumor resection. Without any cell sorting, TCR sequencing was performed on whole RNA extracted either from tumor and nontumor lung tissue or from cryopreserved PBMC samples. The sample in question was PBMCs, obtained at surgery. Every receptor here comes from a male donor with early-stage non-small cell lung cancer.

This chain links TRBV18 with TRBJ2-7; TRBD1 aligns across 9 bases. Germline CDR1 reads KGHSH; CDR2 reads LQKENI. The CDR3 extends over 14 amino acids. Trimming took 3 bases from V and 3 from J; bases not matched to a gene: 3. CDR3: CASSPRDRVYEQYF. CDR3 nucleotide sequence: TGTGCCAGCTCACCCCGGGACAGGGTCTACGAGCAGTACTTC.

The sample holds a few counts of this clonotype. The chain recombines TRBV29-1 with TRBJ1-1, with D possibly TRBD1 on 6 matching bases. Germline V gene lookup returns CDR1 SQVTM and CDR2 ANQGSEA. CDR3 length: 12 residues. Trimming cost V 4 bases and J 6 bases, with 12 bases left between them. CDR3 DNA: TGCAGCGTTGTGAGGGGGGCCCCTGAAGCTTTCTTT. It specifies CSVVRGAPEAFF.

For the CDR3, the DNA is TGTGCCACCCGGGACACCTTTAACTCTAGCACAGATACGCAGTATTTT. Translation: CATRDTFNSSTDTQYF. V usage is TRBV13 and J usage is TRBJ2-3, with TRBD1 as a possible D gene (6 bases). Trimming took 10 bases from V and 0 from J, leaving 20 bases between them. This CDR3 comprises 16 residues. Germline CDR1 is PRHDT and CDR2 is FYEKMQ (reference sequence).

This clonotype appeared many times. The rearrangement joins TRBV7-2 to TRBJ2-2; tentatively, D is TRBD2 (5 bases). V lost 1 base, J lost 3 bases, and 9 bases lay in between. The germline gives CDR1 SGHTA, CDR2 FQGNSA. The CDR3 has 15 residues. The CDR3 spells CASSLVLADTGELFF. DNA for the CDR3: TGTGCCAGCAGCTTAGTGCTAGCAGACACCGGGGAGCTGTTTTTT.

This clonotype was detected only a few times. The J gene is TRBJ2-5, the V gene TRBV7-2; 7 bases are a match to TRBD2. Germline CDR1 is SGHTA and CDR2 is FQGNSA. The CDR3 runs to 15 residues. J lost 1 base, V lost 5 bases, and 7 bases had no gene match. The CDR3 spells CASSPYGGGQETQYF. In DNA, the CDR3 is TGTGCCAGCAGCCCTTATGGGGGGGGCCAAGAGACCCAGTACTTC. Full variable domain (missing parts from reference TRBV7-2 and TRBJ2-5): GAGVSQSPSNKVTEKGKDVELRCDPISGHTALYWYRQSLGQGLEFLIYFQGNSAPDKSGLPSDRFSAERTGGSVSTLTIQRTQQEDSAVYLCASSPYGGGQETQYFGPGTRLLVL.

This clonotype was seen more than once but under ten times. The CDR3 protein is CASSRTGTSGYNEQFF. For the CDR3, the DNA is TGTGCCAGCAGTCGTACCGGGACTAGCGGCTACAATGAGCAGTTCTTC. The V gene is TRBV7-3, the J gene TRBJ2-1; 11 nucleotides match TRBD2. V lost 6 bases, J lost 3 bases, and 7 bases stayed unmatched. Germline V gives CDR1 SGHTA, CDR2 FQGTGA. This CDR3 is 16 amino acids long.

Ten or more counts support this clonotype. The J gene is TRBJ2-4, the V gene TRBV29-1; 7 positions agree with TRBD1. Germline loops: CDR1 SQVTM, CDR2 ANQGSEA. After removal of 0 bases from V and 2 bases from J, the junction contained 7 bases not matched to a gene. This CDR3 spans 16 amino acids. The CDR3 nucleotides read TGCAGCGTTGAAGAACGAGGGGGCGCTACCAAAAACATTCAGTACTTC. Amino acids: CSVEERGGATKNIQYF.

This clonotype was seen ten or more times. The chain has TRBV20-1 and TRBJ1-1; TRBD1 might be the D (6 bases). CDR1 is DFQATT and CDR2 is SNEGSKA in the germline V gene (reference sequence). The CDR3 has 16 residues. The V end was cut by 0 bases, the J end by 1 base, with 15 bases between. The DNA for the CDR3 is TGCAGTGCTAGAGATTCAGGGGCAGGGGCGAACACTGAAGCTTTCTTT. Encoded protein: CSARDSGAGANTEAFF.

This clonotype appeared a few times. The V and J genes are TRBV28 and TRBJ1-1; possibly TRBD1 for D (5 bases). CDR3 length equals 15 residues. V dropped 1 base and J dropped 6 bases, with 15 bases sitting between them. Per germline, CDR1 MDHEN and CDR2 SYDVKM. In DNA form, the CDR3 reads TGTGCCAGCAGTTTATCAGGGTCGGATTTCGCTGAAGCTTTCTTT. It translates to CASSLSGSDFAEAFF.

This clonotype came up many times. The CDR3 DNA is TGTGCCAGCAGCGCCGGCCCGGGGCGGCAAGAGACCCAGTACTTC. Translation: CASSAGPGRQETQYF. The chain links TRBV5-5 to TRBJ2-5; D possibly uses TRBD1 or TRBD2 (5 bases each). The CDR3 consists of 15 residues. Germline CDR1 is SGHKS and CDR2 is YYEKEE (reference sequence). The ends were cut back, 4 bases at V and 2 bases at J, with 15 bases in the middle.

This clonotype was recorded many times. V and J are TRBV12-3 or TRBV12-4 and TRBJ1-2, with TRBD1 identical over 8 bases. V shed 6 bases, J shed 1 base, and the junction held 4 bases outside the gene matches. CDR3 size: 14 residues. This CDR3 reads CASSSTGGNYGYTF. The CDR3 bases are TGTGCCAGCAGCAGCACAGGGGGTAACTATGGCTACACCTTC.

Only a few counts were recorded for this clonotype. This chain connects TRBV3-1 to TRBJ1-6; D is unresolved. CDR1 and CDR2 from the germline V gene are LGHDT and YNNKEL (reference sequence). This CDR3 spans 16 amino acids. V lost 1 base and J lost 6, with 13 bases in between. For the CDR3, the DNA is TGTGCCAGCAGCCAAGTTCCCAGGTTCCTTAATTCACCCCTCCACTTT. Translation gives CASSQVPRFLNSPLHF.

This clonotype was seen at least ten times. This chain uses TRBV3-1 with TRBJ2-3; TRBD2 aligns across 12 bases. From germline, CDR1 is LGHDT and CDR2 YNNKEL (reference sequence). There are 14 residues in the CDR3. With V trimmed by 2 bases and J by 7 bases, 1 base remained unmatched. The CDR3 DNA reads as TGTGCCAGCAGCCAACTAGCGGGGGGGTATACGCAGTATTTT. As protein: CASSQLAGGYTQYF.

This clonotype was found a few times. The gene calls are TRBV4-1 and TRBJ2-7, with D perhaps being TRBD1 or TRBD2 (5 bases each). With 1 base removed from V and 2 bases from J, the gap between germline ends came to 18 bases. The CDR3 runs 17 residues. Germline assignment: CDR1 MGHRA and CDR2 YSYEKL. CDR3 residues: CASSQARGPGQPYEQYF. CDR3 DNA sequence: TGCGCCAGCAGCCAAGCGAGGGGACCAGGGCAACCCTACGAGCAGTACTTC.

This clonotype came up a few times. This chain uses TRBV12-3 or TRBV12-4 with TRBJ1-1; 8 bases are a match to TRBD1. The CDR3 runs 15 residues. V shed 6 bases, J shed 6 bases, and the junction held 12 bases outside the gene matches. CDR3 sequence reads: CASREEGQASAEAFF. CDR3 in DNA: TGTGCCAGCAGGGAGGAGGGACAGGCCTCCGCTGAAGCTTTCTTT.

J is TRBJ2-5 and V is TRBV2, with TRBD2 as a possible D gene (6 bases). The CDR3 is 13 residues long. CDR1 and CDR2 from the germline V gene are SNHLY and FYNNEI. Trimming took 3 bases from V and 5 from J, leaving 10 bases between them. The CDR3 region has the DNA TGTGCCAGCAGTGATCTGGGGGGTGAGACCCAGTACTTC. Translated, it gives CASSDLGGETQYF.